This T cell receptor (beta chain) stems from a study of blood T cell repertoires in COVID-19. Whole-study context: In each case, the material was cDNA or gDNA derived from T cells, B-cell-depleted T cells, or PBMCs.

Clones were read by immunoSEQ multiplex PCR, and TCRdb kept only the in-frame ones, dropping some. The sample lists about 200,000 clones, 94% seen once, with 0.76% in the top ten. Germline V CDR1 and CDR2: WNHNN, SYGVQD (reference sequence). This CDR3 region has 15 residues. Trimming took off 3 bases at V and 7 bases at J, with 18 bases between the two ends. The rearrangement uses TRBV10-1 and TRBJ2-5; perhaps TRBD2 as D (7 bases). The sequence was collected from a man younger than 45 with COVID-19, enrolled during active disease. The sample taken for sequencing was peripheral blood. For the CDR3, the DNA is TGCGCCAGCAGTGAATGGGGGGGGGCCATTTTGACCCAGTACTTC. It encodes CASSEWGGAILTQYF.